A selection of T cell receptor beta chains follows, all from one sample in a study of blood T cell repertoires in COVID-19. Repertoires were generated with immunoSEQ multiplex PCR, while TCRdb's copy carries only in-frame clones and drops some. Of about 400,000 clones detected, around 90% appear once; the ten largest clones hold around 2%. Sequencing was carried out using PBMCs or T cells enriched from blood (not recorded which). These receptors came from a woman between 40 and 50 years old with acute COVID-19. Each CDR3 is given with its conserved first and last residue. A D gene is named only where the DNA matches it firmly. The listing skips clone size in some rows; elsewhere it reads once, few, many or a size class.

len	v_gene	abundance	j_gene	d_gene	CDR3aa	CDR3nt
14	TRBV24-1	-	TRBJ2-1	-	CATSDTMSYNEQFF	TGTGCCACCAGTGATACAATGTCCTACAATGAGCAGTTCTTC
15	TRBV6-5	-	TRBJ1-3	-	CASRNFAISGNTIYF	TGTGCCAGCAGGAATTTCGCGATCTCTGGAAACACCATATATTTT
14	TRBV18	-	TRBJ1-1	TRBD1	CASSPGQKNTEAFF	TGTGCCAGCTCCCCGGGACAGAAGAACACTGAAGCTTTCTTT
13	TRBV30	-	TRBJ1-5	-	CAWSSSGHKPQHF	TGTGCCTGGAGTTCGTCAGGGCATAAGCCCCAGCATTTT
18	TRBV7-8	-	TRBJ2-6	TRBD2	CASSLVGGKISGANVLTF	TGTGCCAGCAGCTTAGTCGGGGGGAAAATCTCTGGGGCCAACGTCCTGACTTTC
15	TRBV4-1	-	TRBJ2-3	TRBD1	CASSQGQGATDTQYF	TGCGCCAGCAGCCAAGGACAGGGGGCGACAGATACGCAGTATTTT
17	TRBV7-9	-	TRBJ2-7	-	CASSLGSGGVISYEQYF	TGTGCCAGCAGCTTAGGCTCGGGGGGCGTAATATCCTACGAGCAGTACTTC
13	TRBV12-3/TRBV12-4	-	TRBJ1-2	-	CASRASENYGYTF	TGTGCCAGCCGAGCCTCGGAGAACTATGGCTACACCTTC
14	TRBV10-3	-	TRBJ1-5	-	CANLRTYQGQPQHF	TGTGCCAACCTACGGACATATCAGGGACAGCCCCAGCATTTT
16	TRBV24-1	-	TRBJ1-5	-	CATSARVQGQNQPQHF	TGTGCCACCAGTGCCCGAGTTCAGGGGCAAAATCAGCCCCAGCATTTT
15	TRBV6-1	-	TRBJ2-2	-	CASSEGQGNTGELFF	TGTGCCAGCAGTGAAGGGCAGGGCAACACCGGGGAGCTGTTTTTT
13	TRBV30	few	TRBJ1-1	-	CAWSRGVGAEAFF	TGTGCCTGGAGTCGCGGGGTAGGCGCTGAAGCTTTCTTT
15	TRBV28	-	TRBJ1-1	-	CASSLPHTVNTEAFF	TGTGCCAGCAGTTTGCCCCACACAGTGAACACTGAAGCTTTCTTT
15	TRBV5-8	-	TRBJ1-3	-	CASSLVRSSGNTIYF	TGTGCCAGCAGCTTGGTACGGTCCTCTGGAAACACCATATATTTT
15	TRBV3-1/TRBV3-2	once	TRBJ2-5	TRBD1	CASSQGTGVLETQYF	TGTGCCAGCAGCCAAGGGACAGGGGTCCTAGAGACCCAGTACTTC
12	TRBV9	-	TRBJ2-3	-	CASSLSTDTQYF	TGTGCCAGCAGCCTAAGCACAGATACGCAGTATTTT
14	TRBV5-6	once	TRBJ1-6	-	CASSLAPGQGTLHF	TGTGCCAGCAGCTTGGCCCCTGGCCAGGGCACCCTCCACTTT
15	TRBV7-9	-	TRBJ2-3	-	CASRLQGPSGDTQYF	TGTGCCAGCAGACTTCAGGGCCCCTCGGGAGATACGCAGTATTTT
15	TRBV11-3	once	TRBJ2-2	TRBD2	CASSKGGEDTGELFF	TGTGCCAGCAGCAAGGGAGGGGAGGACACCGGGGAGCTGTTTTTT
12	TRBV10-3	many	TRBJ2-3	TRBD2	CATGGGPDTQYF	TGTGCCACCGGGGGGGGGCCAGATACGCAGTATTTT
15	TRBV7-9	-	TRBJ2-1	-	CASSLAGGLYNEQFF	TGTGCCAGCAGCTTAGCGGGGGGGCTATACAATGAGCAGTTCTTC
14	TRBV19	-	TRBJ2-1	TRBD2	CASSISLAGGQKFF	TGTGCCAGTAGTATCAGTCTAGCGGGGGGGCAGAAGTTCTTC
11	TRBV6-5	-	TRBJ2-2	-	CASRHAWELFF	TGTGCCAGCAGACACGCTTGGGAGCTGTTTTTT
15	TRBV6-5	-	TRBJ1-2	-	CASSYGQARATGYTF	TGTGCCAGCAGTTACGGTCAGGCCAGGGCGACTGGCTACACCTTC
14	TRBV5-1	-	TRBJ1-1	-	CASSLEGGNTEAFF	TGCGCCAGCAGCTTGGAAGGGGGGAACACTGAAGCTTTCTTT
14	TRBV5-1	-	TRBJ2-7	TRBD2	CASSPGGVTYEQYF	TGCGCCAGCAGCCCCGGGGGGGTAACCTACGAGCAGTACTTC
15	TRBV7-8	few	TRBJ1-4	-	CASSLAGGGNEKLFF	TGTGCCAGCAGCTTAGCGGGAGGTGGGAATGAAAAACTGTTTTTT
12	TRBV5-6	-	TRBJ1-2	-	CASSIGEGASTF	TGTGCCAGCAGCATAGGGGAGGGAGCGTCCACCTTC
14	TRBV6-5	once	TRBJ1-1	-	CASSQRQLNTEAFF	TGTGCCAGCAGTCAACGACAGTTGAACACTGAAGCTTTCTTT
18	TRBV3-1/TRBV3-2	once	TRBJ2-1	-	CASSQEAGVGGLGNEQFF	TGTGCCAGCAGCCAAGAAGCCGGAGTGGGGGGGCTCGGGAATGAGCAGTTCTTC
14	TRBV7-9	-	TRBJ2-7	TRBD1	CASSSDRISYEQYF	TGTGCCAGCAGCTCGGACAGGATATCCTACGAGCAGTACTTC
16	TRBV5-1	-	TRBJ2-3	TRBD2	CASSLAWGAGADTQYF	TGCGCCAGCAGCTTGGCCTGGGGAGCGGGGGCGGATACGCAGTATTTT
15	TRBV5-1	-	TRBJ2-7	-	CASSLVAGGPYEQYF	TGCGCCAGCAGCTTGGTGGCAGGGGGGCCCTACGAGCAGTACTTC
15	TRBV6-5	-	TRBJ2-5	TRBD2	CASSVGLAGKETQYF	TGTGCCAGCAGCGTGGGACTAGCGGGGAAAGAGACCCAGTACTTC
15	TRBV10-1	-	TRBJ2-1	-	CASSESSHGFGEQFF	TGCGCCAGCAGTGAGTCGAGTCACGGTTTCGGTGAGCAGTTCTTC
15	TRBV15	-	TRBJ1-1	-	CATSRGGGMNTEAFF	TGTGCCACCAGCAGAGGGGGCGGCATGAACACTGAAGCTTTCTTT
17	TRBV5-1	-	TRBJ2-3	TRBD2	CASSLASSSGGADTQYF	TGCGCCAGCAGCTTGGCCTCGTCCAGCGGGGGGGCAGATACGCAGTATTTT
13	TRBV30	-	TRBJ2-7	TRBD2	CAWSRGGLYEQYF	TGTGCCTGGAGTCGGGGGGGGCTGTACGAGCAGTACTTC
14	TRBV6-6	-	TRBJ1-2	-	CASSYPGEGYGYTF	TGTGCCAGCAGTTACCCCGGGGAGGGCTATGGCTACACCTTC
13	TRBV30	-	TRBJ2-1	TRBD1	CAWGTGPFNEQFF	TGTGCCTGGGGGACAGGGCCATTCAATGAGCAGTTCTTC
20	TRBV23-1	-	TRBJ1-5	-	CASSHLNDSAAKYSNQPQHF	TGCGCCAGCAGTCACCTAAACGACAGTGCGGCCAAGTATAGCAATCAGCCCCAGCATTTT
14	TRBV7-2	-	TRBJ1-2	-	CASSLGQRYYGYTF	TGTGCCAGCAGCTTAGGACAGCGTTACTATGGCTACACCTTC
14	TRBV13	once	TRBJ2-7	TRBD1	CASSARDRGHEQYF	TGTGCCAGCAGCGCCCGGGACAGGGGGCACGAGCAGTACTTC
14	TRBV3-1/TRBV3-2	-	TRBJ1-4	-	CASSLRRVNEKLFF	TGTGCCAGCAGCCTCCGGAGGGTTAATGAAAAACTGTTTTTT
16	TRBV11-2	once	TRBJ2-7	TRBD2	CASSLRGAGWLEEQYF	TGTGCCAGCAGCCTTCGGGGAGCGGGGTGGCTCGAGGAGCAGTACTTC
16	TRBV19	-	TRBJ2-3	TRBD2	CASSRTPAGTTDTQYF	TGTGCCAGTAGTCGCACACCAGCGGGGACCACAGATACGCAGTATTTT
17	TRBV7-9	once	TRBJ2-1	TRBD2	CASSIGRRGLAGDMQFF	TGTGCCAGCAGCATAGGGAGACGGGGACTAGCGGGCGATATGCAGTTCTTC
15	TRBV25-1	-	TRBJ1-1	-	CASSEATGSWTEAFF	TGTGCCAGCAGTGAGGCTACAGGGAGTTGGACTGAAGCTTTCTTT
13	TRBV30	-	TRBJ1-4	TRBD1	CAWRDRGEEKLFF	TGTGCCTGGAGGGACAGGGGAGAAGAAAAACTGTTTTTT
16	TRBV10-1	-	TRBJ2-3	-	CASSSGDIPSTDTQYF	TGCGCCAGCAGTAGCGGGGACATTCCTAGCACAGATACGCAGTATTTT
15	TRBV6-5	few	TRBJ1-6	-	CASIMDSSYNSPLHF	TGTGCCAGCATTATGGACAGCTCCTATAATTCACCCCTCCACTTT
14	TRBV6-5	-	TRBJ2-1	TRBD1	CASIRQGYGDEQFF	TGTGCCAGCATCAGACAGGGGTATGGAGATGAGCAGTTCTTC
15	TRBV7-2	few	TRBJ1-1	-	CASSAGRTTNTEAFF	TGTGCCAGCAGCGCGGGACGGACTACGAACACTGAAGCTTTCTTT
14	TRBV5-1	-	TRBJ1-4	-	CASSLGGGNEKLFF	TGCGCCAGCAGCTTGGGGGGCGGTAATGAAAAACTGTTTTTT
13	TRBV24-1	-	TRBJ2-3	-	CATSGLAIDTQYF	TGTGCCACCAGTGGTCTAGCTATAGATACGCAGTATTTT
16	TRBV18	-	TRBJ2-1	-	CASSQAQGYGRNEQFF	TGTGCCAGCTCACAAGCCCAGGGGTACGGGCGCAATGAGCAGTTCTTC
15	TRBV19	-	TRBJ2-1	TRBD1	CASSNPGQGVNEQFF	TGTGCCAGTAGTAACCCGGGACAGGGGGTCAATGAGCAGTTCTTC
15	TRBV6-5	-	TRBJ1-2	-	CASSYSSGLNYGYTF	TGTGCCAGCAGTTACTCGAGTGGTTTGAACTATGGCTACACCTTC
12	TRBV5-1	-	TRBJ2-5	-	CASSFTEETQYF	TGCGCCAGCAGCTTTACGGAAGAGACCCAGTACTTC